This TCR beta chain was captured in a study of cytomegalovirus exposure and HLA in healthy donors. Broader study findings: Later analysis suggested most CMV-associated TCR beta chains were HLA-restricted. According to a later analysis, donors in an Asian-associated ancestry cluster reportedly had fewer N-insertions than the roughly 670-donor mean.

A word on this clone: The antigen remains undetermined.

This CDR3 has 16 amino acids. The trim removed 1 base at V and 0 bases at J, leaving 2 bases unmatched. Germline CDR1 is SGHNT and CDR2 is YYREEE (reference sequence). 13 Jbeta primers and 60 Vbeta primers were used for the PCR. Profiled with immunoSEQ multiplex PCR; TCRdb holds only in-frame clones, not every one. The sample holds roughly 98,000 clones, around 80% seen once. The receptor was derived from a man aged 35-49 years in good health and CMV-seronegative. The sequenced sample consisted of PBMCs. The chain combines TRBV5-4 with TRBJ2-3; 10 bases map to TRBD2. In DNA, the CDR3 is TGTGCCAGCAGCTTGCTAGCGGGGGCCAGCACAGATACGCAGTATTTT. Translated: CASSLLAGASTDTQYF.